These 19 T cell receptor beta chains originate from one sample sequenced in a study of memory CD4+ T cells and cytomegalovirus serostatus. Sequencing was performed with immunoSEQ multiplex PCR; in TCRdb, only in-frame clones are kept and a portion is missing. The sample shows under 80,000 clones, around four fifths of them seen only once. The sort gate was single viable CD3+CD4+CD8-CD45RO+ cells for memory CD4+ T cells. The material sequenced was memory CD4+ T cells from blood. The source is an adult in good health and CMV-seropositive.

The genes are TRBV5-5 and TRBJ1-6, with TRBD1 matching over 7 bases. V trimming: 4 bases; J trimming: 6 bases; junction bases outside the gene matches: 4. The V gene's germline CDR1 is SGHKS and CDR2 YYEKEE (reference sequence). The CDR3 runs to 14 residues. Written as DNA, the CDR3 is TGTGCCAGCAGCGGGGACAGAGGTAATTCACCCCTCCACTTT. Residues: CASSGDRGNSPLHF. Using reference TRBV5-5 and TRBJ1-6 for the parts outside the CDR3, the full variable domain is DAGVTQSPTHLIKTRGQQVTLRCSPISGHKSVSWYQQVLGQGPQFIFQYYEKEERGRGNFPDRFSARQFPNYSSELNVNALLLGDSALYLCASSGDRGNSPLHFGNGTRLTVT.

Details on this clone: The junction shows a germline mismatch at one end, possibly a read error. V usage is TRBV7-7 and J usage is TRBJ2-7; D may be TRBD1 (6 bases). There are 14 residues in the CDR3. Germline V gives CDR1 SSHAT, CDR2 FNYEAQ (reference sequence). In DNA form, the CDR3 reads TGTGCTAGCAGCACCGGGACAAGTTCCTACGAGCAGTACTTC. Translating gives CASSTGTSSYEQYF.

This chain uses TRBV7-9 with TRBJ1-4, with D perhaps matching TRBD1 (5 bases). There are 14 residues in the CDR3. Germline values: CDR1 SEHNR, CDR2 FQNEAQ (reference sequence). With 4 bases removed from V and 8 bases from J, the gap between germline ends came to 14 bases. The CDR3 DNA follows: TGTGCCAGCAGCTCGCCCACAGGTCACGAAAAACTGTTTTTT. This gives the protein CASSSPTGHEKLFF. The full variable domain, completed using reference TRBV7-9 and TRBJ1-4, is DTGVSQNPRHKITKRGQNVTFRCDPISEHNRLYWYRQTLGQGPEFLTYFQNEAQLEKSRLLSDRFSAERPKGSFSTLEIQRTEQGDSAMYLCASSSPTGHEKLFFGSGTQLSVL.

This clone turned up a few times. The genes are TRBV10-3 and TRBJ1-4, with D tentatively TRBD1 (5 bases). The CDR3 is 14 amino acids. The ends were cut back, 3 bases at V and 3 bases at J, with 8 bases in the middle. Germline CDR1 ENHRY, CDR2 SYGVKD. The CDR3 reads CAISESGSNEKLFF. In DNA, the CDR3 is TGTGCCATCAGTGAATCAGGGTCTAATGAAAAACTGTTTTTT.

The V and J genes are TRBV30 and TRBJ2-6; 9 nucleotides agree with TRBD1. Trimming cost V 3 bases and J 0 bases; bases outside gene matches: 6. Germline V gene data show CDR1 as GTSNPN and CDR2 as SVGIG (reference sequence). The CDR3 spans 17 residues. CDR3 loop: CAWRRDRAFSGANVLTF. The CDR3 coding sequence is TGTGCCTGGAGGCGGGACAGGGCTTTCTCTGGGGCCAACGTCCTGACTTTC.

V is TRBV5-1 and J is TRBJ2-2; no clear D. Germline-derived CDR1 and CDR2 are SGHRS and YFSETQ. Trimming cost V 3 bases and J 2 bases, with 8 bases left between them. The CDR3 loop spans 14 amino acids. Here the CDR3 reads CASSWSQNTGELFF. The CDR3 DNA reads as TGCGCCAGCAGCTGGAGCCAAAACACCGGGGAGCTGTTTTTT.

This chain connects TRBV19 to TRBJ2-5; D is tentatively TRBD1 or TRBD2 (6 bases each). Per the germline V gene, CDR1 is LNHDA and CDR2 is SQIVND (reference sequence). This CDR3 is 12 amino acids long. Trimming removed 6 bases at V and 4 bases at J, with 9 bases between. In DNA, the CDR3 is TGTGCCAGTAGACAGGGAGGAGAGACCCAGTACTTC. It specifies CASRQGGETQYF.

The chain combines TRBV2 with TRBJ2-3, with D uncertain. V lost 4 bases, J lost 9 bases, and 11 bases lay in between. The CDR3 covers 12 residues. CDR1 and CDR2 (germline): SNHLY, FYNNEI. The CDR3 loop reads CASSVRVDTQYF. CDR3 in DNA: TGTGCCAGCAGTGTCCGGGTAGACACGCAGTATTTT. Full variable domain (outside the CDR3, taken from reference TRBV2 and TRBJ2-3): EPEVTQTPSHQVTQMGQEVILRCVPISNHLYFYWYRQILGQKVEFLVSFYNNEISEKSEIFDDQFSVERPDGSNFTLKIRSTKLEDSAMYFCASSVRVDTQYFGPGTRLTVL.

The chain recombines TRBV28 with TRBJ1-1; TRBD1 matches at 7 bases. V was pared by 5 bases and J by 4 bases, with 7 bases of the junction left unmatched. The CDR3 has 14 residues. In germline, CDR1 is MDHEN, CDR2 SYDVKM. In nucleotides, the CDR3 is TGTGCCAGCAGTCTCACAGGGGCTGTCACTGAAGCTTTCTTT. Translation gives CASSLTGAVTEAFF.

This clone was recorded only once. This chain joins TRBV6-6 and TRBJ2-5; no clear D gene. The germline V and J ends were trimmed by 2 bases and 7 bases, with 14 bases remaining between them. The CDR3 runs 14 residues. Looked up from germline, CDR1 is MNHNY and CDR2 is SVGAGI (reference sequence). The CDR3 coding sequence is TGTGCCAGCAGTTACATGGACGAGTCGGGGACCCAGTACTTC. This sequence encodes CASSYMDESGTQYF.

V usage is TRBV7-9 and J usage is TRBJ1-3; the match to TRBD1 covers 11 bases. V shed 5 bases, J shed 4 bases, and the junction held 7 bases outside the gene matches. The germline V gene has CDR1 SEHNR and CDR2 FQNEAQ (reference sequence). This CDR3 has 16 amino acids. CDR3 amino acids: CASSQPGQGAGNTIYF. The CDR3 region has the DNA TGTGCCAGCAGCCAACCCGGACAGGGGGCGGGAAACACCATATATTTT.

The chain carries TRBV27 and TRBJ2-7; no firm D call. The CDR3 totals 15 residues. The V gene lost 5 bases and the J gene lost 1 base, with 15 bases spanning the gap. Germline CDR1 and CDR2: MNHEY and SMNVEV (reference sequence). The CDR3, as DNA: TGTGCCAGCAGTCGCCTTCAGCGTAAGTCCTACGAGCAGTACTTC. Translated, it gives CASSRLQRKSYEQYF.

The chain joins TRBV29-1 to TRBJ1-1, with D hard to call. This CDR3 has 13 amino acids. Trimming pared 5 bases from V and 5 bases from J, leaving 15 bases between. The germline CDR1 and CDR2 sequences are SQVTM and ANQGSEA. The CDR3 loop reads CSVWPPATTEAFF. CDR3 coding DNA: TGCAGCGTTTGGCCCCCAGCCACGACTGAAGCTTTCTTT.

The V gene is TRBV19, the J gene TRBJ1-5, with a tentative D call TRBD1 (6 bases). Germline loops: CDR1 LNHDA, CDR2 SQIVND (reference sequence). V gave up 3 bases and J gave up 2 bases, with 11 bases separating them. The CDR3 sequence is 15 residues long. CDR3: CASSIPGVGNQPQHF. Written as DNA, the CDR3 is TGTGCCAGTAGTATCCCAGGGGTGGGCAATCAGCCCCAGCATTTT.

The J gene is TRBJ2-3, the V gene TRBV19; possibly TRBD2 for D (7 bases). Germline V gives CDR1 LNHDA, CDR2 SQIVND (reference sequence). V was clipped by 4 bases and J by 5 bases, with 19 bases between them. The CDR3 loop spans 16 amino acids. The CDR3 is CASSTPVGGRGDTQYF. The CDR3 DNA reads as TGTGCCAGTAGTACCCCGGTGGGGGGGCGAGGAGATACGCAGTATTTT.

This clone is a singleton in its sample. The chain's CDR3 is CAWSVGQNYGYTF. The DNA of the CDR3 is TGTGCCTGGAGTGTGGGACAGAACTATGGCTACACCTTC. V usage is TRBV30 and J usage is TRBJ1-2, with 7 bases aligning to TRBD1. CDR3 length: 13 residues. V trimming: 0 bases; J trimming: 2 bases; junction bases outside the gene matches: 0. Germline V gives CDR1 GTSNPN, CDR2 SVGIG (reference sequence).

The DNA of the CDR3 is TGTGCCAGCAGTTTGGACAGGGCTGGCTACACCTTC. Translation gives CASSLDRAGYTF. The gene calls are TRBV6-5 and TRBJ1-2; TRBD1 matches 8 bases. CDR1 and CDR2 (germline): MNHEY, SVGAGI. V lost 4 bases, J lost 7 bases, and 2 bases stayed unmatched. The CDR3 is made up of 12 amino acids.

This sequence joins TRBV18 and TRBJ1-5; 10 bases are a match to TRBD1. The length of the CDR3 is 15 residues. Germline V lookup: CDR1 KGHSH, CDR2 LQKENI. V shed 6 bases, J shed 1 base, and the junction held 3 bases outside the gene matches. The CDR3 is CASSRDRGSNQPQHF. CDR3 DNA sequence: TGTGCCAGCTCGAGGGACAGGGGAAGCAATCAGCCCCAGCATTTT.

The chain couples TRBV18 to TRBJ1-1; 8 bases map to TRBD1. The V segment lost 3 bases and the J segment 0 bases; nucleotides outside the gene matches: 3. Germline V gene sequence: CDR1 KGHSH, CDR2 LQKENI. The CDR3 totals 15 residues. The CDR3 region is CASSPRGPMNTEAFF. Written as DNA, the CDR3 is TGTGCCAGCTCACCCAGGGGGCCCATGAACACTGAAGCTTTCTTT. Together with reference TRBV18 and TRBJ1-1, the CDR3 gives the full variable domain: NAGVMQNPRHLVRRRGQEARLRCSPMKGHSHVYWYRQLPEEGLKFMVYLQKENIIDESGMPKERFSAEFPKEGPSILRIQQVVRGDSAAYFCASSPRGPMNTEAFFGQGTRLTVV.